This T cell receptor beta chain was found in a study of T cell responses to AZD1222 COVID-19 vaccine. Points from the study as a whole: At baseline, seropositivity was found in only 5 to 7 AZD1222 recipients. Elevations in Spike-specific TCR breadth and depth followed administration of two AZD1222 doses. Repertoire sampling happened only post peak T cell response. Spike as a whole was targeted by vaccine-associated CD4 TCRs, dominant at 160-218 and 743-854.

The germline V gene has CDR1 GTSNPN and CDR2 SVGIG (reference sequence). CDR3 length: 14 residues. J lost 9 bases, V lost 2 bases, and 6 bases had no gene match. As concerns this clone: Its target is unknown.

The protocol was immunoSEQ multiplex PCR, while the TCRdb copy is restricted to in-frame clones and leaves out a portion. The sample gives nearly 100,000 clones, roughly 88% of which show up once; less than 3.5% is in the top ten. This material consisted of peripheral blood, taken on day 0 of AZD1222 vaccination. The V call is TRBV30, the J call TRBJ1-6, with 8 bases fitting TRBD1. The clonotype originates from an adult in good health. This CDR3 is CAWSMGQEVSPLHF. The CDR3 DNA follows: TGTGCCTGGAGTATGGGACAGGAAGTTTCACCCCTCCACTTT.